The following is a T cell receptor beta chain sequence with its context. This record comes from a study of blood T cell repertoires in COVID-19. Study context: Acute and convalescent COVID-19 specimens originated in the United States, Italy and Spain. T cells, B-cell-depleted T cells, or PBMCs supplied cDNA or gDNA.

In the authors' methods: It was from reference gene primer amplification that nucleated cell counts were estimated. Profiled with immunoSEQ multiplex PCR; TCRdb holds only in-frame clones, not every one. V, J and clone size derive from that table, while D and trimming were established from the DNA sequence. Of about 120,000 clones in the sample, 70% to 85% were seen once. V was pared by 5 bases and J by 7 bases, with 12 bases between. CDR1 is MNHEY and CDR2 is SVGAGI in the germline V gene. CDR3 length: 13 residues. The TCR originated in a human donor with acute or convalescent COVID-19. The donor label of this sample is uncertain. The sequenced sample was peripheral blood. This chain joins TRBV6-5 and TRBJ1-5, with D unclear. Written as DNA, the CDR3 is TGTGCCAGCAGTAGCAAGGAGAGCCAGCCCCAGCATTTT. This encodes CASSSKESQPQHF.